This is a list of T cell receptor beta chains from one sample in a study of blood T cell repertoires in COVID-19. Sequenced by immunoSEQ multiplex PCR; TCRdb stores in-frame clones only, minus some. The sample comprises 60,000 to 65,000 clones, approximately 79% of which are singletons, and roughly 18% rests with the top ten. The sample was peripheral blood. The receptor set was obtained from a man aged 55-75 years with acute or convalescent COVID-19. Each CDR3 is given without its conserved first and last residue. Not all rows give a size; the values are once, few, many and, for expanded clones, a class.

TRBV7-3	TRBJ2-1	11	few	ASSPSSYNEQF
TRBV6-5	TRBJ2-1	13	.	ASTQGQGSYNEQF
TRBV4-3	TRBJ2-5	11	few	ASSLASGETQY
TRBV18	TRBJ2-7	10	.	ASSRQSYEQY
TRBV6-5	TRBJ1-4	12	.	ASSRDGGNEKLF
TRBV11-2	TRBJ1-1	11	few	ASSSQDRTEAF
TRBV18	TRBJ2-5	11	once	ASSLGQQETQY
TRBV6-5	TRBJ2-7	11	.	ASRFGGSYEQY
TRBV9	TRBJ2-1	13	.	ASSVGPSSYNEQF
TRBV5-1	TRBJ2-1	13	.	ASSSGTGGYNEQF
TRBV18	TRBJ2-7	13	.	ASSPTGQLYYEQY
TRBV10-1	TRBJ1-1	10	.	ASSDLNTEAF
TRBV18	TRBJ2-7	11	.	ASSGGLAGEQY
TRBV7-6	TRBJ1-1	14	.	ASSLGDWGPDTEAF
TRBV7-9	TRBJ1-2	13	few	ASSLNSLTHYGYT
TRBV6-5	TRBJ2-5	13	few	ASSHPGTAEETQY
TRBV20-1	TRBJ2-7	12	few	SASKPQGWYEQY
TRBV5-6	TRBJ2-7	13	.	ASSLQLAGSYEQY
TRBV5-4	TRBJ2-2	15	.	ASSSQRGGFGTGELF
TRBV4-1	TRBJ2-5	13	.	ASSQDRRIQETQY
TRBV5-4	TRBJ2-7	13	.	ASSPDRVSSYEQY
TRBV28	TRBJ2-7	14	.	ASRYRGGGGSYEQY
TRBV14	TRBJ1-2	13	.	ASSQNREAIGGYT
TRBV28	TRBJ2-6	14	.	ASLTLRQSGANVLT
TRBV19	TRBJ1-2	13	.	ASSIRTGGISGYT
TRBV30	TRBJ1-5	14	.	AWSVLGGIGNQPQH
TRBV6-2/TRBV6-3	TRBJ2-7	9	.	ASSPYYEQY
TRBV2	TRBJ2-1	11	.	ASSLETYNEQF
TRBV4-3	TRBJ2-3	14	.	ASSQQAPLSTDTQY
TRBV21-1	TRBJ2-7	11	.	ASSKGRGPEQY
TRBV5-4	TRBJ2-7	12	.	ASSLGGIFFEQY
TRBV4-3	TRBJ2-3	15	.	ASSQDRNPPGRDTQY
TRBV7-9	TRBJ2-7	12	.	ASSSGQGGYEQY
TRBV15	TRBJ1-3	13	.	ATSRSGPAGNTIY
TRBV7-7	TRBJ2-2	12	.	ASSFGSHTGELF
TRBV6-1	TRBJ2-2	13	.	ASSEPTENTGELF
TRBV24-1	TRBJ1-5	15	.	ATSDPNDREGFQPQH
TRBV28	TRBJ2-7	10	.	ASRSADRKQY
TRBV28	TRBJ2-1	12	once	ASRTPRGGNEQF
TRBV11-2	TRBJ2-7	11	.	ASKQAGVYEQY
TRBV21-1	TRBJ2-7	13	few	ASSKGTSGREEQY
TRBV7-9	TRBJ1-1	13	.	ASSLFGTGISEAF
TRBV6-6	TRBJ1-1	11	once	ASRTGGGREAF
TRBV29-1	TRBJ2-2	14	.	SVDRSGRVGGGELF
TRBV28	TRBJ2-1	13	.	ASSARASGNNEQF
TRBV12-3/TRBV12-4	TRBJ2-2	10	.	ASSFLTGELF
TRBV2	TRBJ2-1	14	once	ASKGGGLSSYNEQF
TRBV28	TRBJ1-2	12	few	ASSPQDRIYGYT
TRBV5-1	TRBJ1-2	13	once	ASSFSTGVGYGYT
TRBV28	TRBJ2-5	10	.	ASSYGAKTQY
TRBV11-2	TRBJ2-3	13	.	ASSLGLAGADTQY
TRBV7-6	TRBJ1-1	11	.	ASSDRMNTEAF